This T cell receptor beta chain was documented in a study of T cells in Graves' hyperthyroidism and ophthalmopathy. Many counts were recorded for this clonotype. Amplified TCR beta CDR3 regions came from RNA transcripts. Initially, a first-round RT-PCR of the TCR CDR3 employed the HTBI primer set. TCRdb reanalysed the multiplex PCR reads using MiXCR and keeps one entry per CDR3 protein. The sample shows around 360,000 distinct CDR3 sequences, roughly 15% of them seen only once. The clonotype originates from a woman aged 60-70 years with Graves' ophthalmopathy. The sequenced material came from blood.

CDR3 DNA: TGTGCCAGCAGCCATCAGACCCCCGAGGGTGAAAAACTGTTTTTT. It encodes CASSHQTPEGEKLFF. V gene TRBV3-1 combines with J gene TRBJ1-4; no firm D call. V shed 3 bases and J shed 7 bases, with 15 bases lying between them. CDR1 is LGHDT and CDR2 is YNNKEL in the germline V gene (reference sequence). The CDR3 length is 15 residues.